Each of the 23 T cell receptor beta chains below was sequenced from the same sample in a study of blood T cell repertoires in COVID-19. Repertoires were generated with immunoSEQ multiplex PCR, while TCRdb's copy carries only in-frame clones and drops some. The table has over 150,000 clones, around 87% seen once; the top ten hold around 12%. The specimen sequenced was peripheral blood. These receptors originate from a woman between 65 and 79 years old with COVID-19, enrolled during active disease.

The V call is TRBV19, the J call TRBJ2-2; D is unclear. Looked up from germline, CDR1 is LNHDA and CDR2 is SQIVND (reference sequence). V lost 7 bases and J 4 bases, leaving 10 bases between the germline ends. This CDR3 has 13 amino acids. As DNA, the CDR3 is TGTGCCAGTATCGACAAGTCCACCGGGGAGCTGTTTTTT. Its protein product is CASIDKSTGELFF.

J is TRBJ2-7 and V is TRBV3-1 (or the pseudogene TRBV3-2); TRBD2 aligns across 8 bases. The V gene's germline CDR1 is LGHDT and CDR2 YNNKEL (reference sequence). There are 14 residues in the CDR3. V was pared by 4 bases and J by 3 bases, with 5 bases of the junction left unmatched. Here the CDR3 reads CASSRIGGVYEQYF. The CDR3 DNA reads TGTGCCAGCAGCCGGATCGGGGGGGTCTACGAGCAGTACTTC.

The chain couples TRBV11-2 to TRBJ2-1, with TRBD2 identical over 7 bases. Germline V gene lookup returns CDR1 SGHAT and CDR2 FQNNGV. J gave up 9 bases and V 5 bases, and 7 bases lay outside the gene matches. This CDR3 spans 13 amino acids. The CDR3: CASSLGLDGEQFF. CDR3 coding DNA: TGTGCCAGCAGCCTCGGACTAGACGGTGAGCAGTTCTTC.

This chain joins TRBV7-2 and TRBJ2-1; D not certain. V was cut by 1 base and J by 7 bases, with 11 bases left in between. The CDR3 is 14 amino acids. The germline V gene has CDR1 SGHTA and CDR2 FQGNSA. CDR3 nucleotides: TGTGCCAGCAGCTTAGACGCAGGTTCTAATGAGCAGTTCTTC. Protein sequence: CASSLDAGSNEQFF.

V gene TRBV7-3 combines with J gene TRBJ1-6; 9 nucleotides line up with TRBD1. CDR3 length: 15 amino acids. V lost 0 bases and J lost 6; bases outside the gene matches: 0. Germline V gives CDR1 SGHTA, CDR2 FQGTGA. Here the CDR3 DNA reads TGTGCCAGCAGCTTAACGGGACAGGGTAATTCACCCCTCCACTTT. Encoded protein: CASSLTGQGNSPLHF.

The chain has TRBV9 and TRBJ1-1; the match to TRBD1 covers 11 bases. Germline values: CDR1 SGDLS, CDR2 YYNGEE. This CDR3 spans 16 amino acids. V trimming: 4 bases; J trimming: 4 bases; junction bases outside the gene matches: 9. CDR3 amino acids: CASSPELGQGATEAFF. CDR3 DNA: TGTGCCAGCAGCCCAGAATTAGGACAGGGGGCCACTGAAGCTTTCTTT.

The chain carries TRBV7-8 and TRBJ2-7; 8 bases are a match to TRBD2. V lost 5 bases and J lost 2; bases outside the gene matches: 8. Germline V gene lookup returns CDR1 SGHVS and CDR2 FQNEAQ. CDR3 length equals 15 residues. CDR3 DNA sequence: TGTGCCAGCAGCGTCTCAGCGGGGGCAACCTACGAGCAGTACTTC. Protein product: CASSVSAGATYEQYF.

As DNA, the CDR3 is TGTGCCACCAGTGATCTAGGACAGGGGGCTAAACTAGCGGTCAAAAACATTCAGTACTTC. It is translated as CATSDLGQGAKLAVKNIQYF. The V and J genes are TRBV24-1 and TRBJ2-4; 11 positions agree with TRBD1. This CDR3 has 20 residues. V shed 3 bases, J shed 3 bases, and the junction held 15 bases outside the gene matches. CDR1 is KGHDR, CDR2 SFDVKD, per germline.

The chain links TRBV18 to TRBJ1-5; D is possibly TRBD1 (5 bases). The CDR3 extends over 16 amino acids. CDR1 and CDR2 from the germline V gene are KGHSH and LQKENI. V was trimmed by 5 bases and J by 3 bases, leaving 17 bases between them. The CDR3 region has the DNA TGTGCCAGCTCAACCGCGACAGCTCATATCAATCAGCCCCAGCATTTT. Its protein product is CASSTATAHINQPQHF.

The chain is built from TRBV5-1 and TRBJ2-5; no clear D. Trimming cost V 0 bases and J 1 base, with 4 bases left between them. The CDR3 has 13 amino acids. Germline loops: CDR1 SGHRS, CDR2 YFSETQ. The CDR3 loop is CASSLAIQETQYF. In DNA, the CDR3 is TGCGCCAGCAGCTTGGCCATCCAAGAGACCCAGTACTTC.

This sequence joins TRBV2 and TRBJ2-1; 12 bases map to TRBD2. Germline-derived CDR1 and CDR2 are SNHLY and FYNNEI. This CDR3 is 14 amino acids long. Trimming at V came to 6 bases and at J to 4 bases, leaving 1 base not matched to a gene. CDR3 in DNA: TGTGCCAGCAGCGGGACTAGCGGGTACAATGAGCAGTTCTTC. Amino acids: CASSGTSGYNEQFF.

This sequence joins TRBV6-2 or TRBV6-3 and TRBJ1-2; the D is unclear. The length of the CDR3 is 13 residues. Trimming stripped 2 bases from V and 9 bases from J, with 13 bases between. The germline gives CDR1 MNHEY, CDR2 SVGEGT. The CDR3 DNA reads as TGTGCCAGCAGTTACGACTCCCGAATTAGCTACACCTTC. Residues: CASSYDSRISYTF.

This clone came up once. This chain uses TRBV6-5 with TRBJ1-5; 9 bases map to TRBD1. The ends lost 10 bases at V and 7 bases at J; junction bases unmatched: 11. The germline CDR1 and CDR2 sequences are MNHEY and SVGAGI. The CDR3 is 14 amino acids. This chain's CDR3 is CATKNTGGQQPQHF. The DNA of the CDR3 is TGTGCCACCAAAAATACAGGGGGCCAACAGCCCCAGCATTTT.

This rearrangement joins TRBV4-3 to TRBJ1-1, with D possibly being TRBD1 (6 bases). Germline loops: CDR1 LGHNA, CDR2 YSLEER. The ends were cut back, 4 bases at V and 1 base at J, with 13 bases in the middle. The CDR3 has 15 amino acids. Here the CDR3 DNA reads TGCGCCAGCAGCCGAGCCGGGACACCGAACACTGAAGCTTTCTTT. Its translation is CASSRAGTPNTEAFF.

The rearrangement joins TRBV18 to TRBJ1-2, with 8 positions matching TRBD1. CDR3 length: 15 amino acids. Unmatched junction bases numbered 8, after V lost 4 bases and J lost 4 bases. Germline V gene sequence: CDR1 KGHSH, CDR2 LQKENI. CDR3 loop: CASSLGTGKTYGYTF. The CDR3 DNA reads as TGTGCCAGCTCACTAGGGACAGGCAAAACCTATGGCTACACCTTC.

The rearrangement joins TRBV4-3 to TRBJ1-1; no reliable D call. Deletions cut 1 base from V and 2 bases from J, with 11 bases between. CDR1 and CDR2 from the germline V gene are LGHNA and YSLEER. This CDR3 is built from 15 residues. The CDR3 is CASSQVAGTNTEAFF. DNA for the CDR3: TGCGCCAGCAGCCAAGTAGCCGGAACAAACACTGAAGCTTTCTTT.

The V gene is TRBV5-1, the J gene TRBJ2-5, with TRBD1 identical over 10 bases. The J segment lost 6 bases and the V segment lost 4 bases, leaving 3 bases of the junction unmatched. From germline, CDR1 is SGHRS and CDR2 YFSETQ. This CDR3 has 13 residues. The CDR3 loop reads CASSTDRGKTQYF. CDR3 sequence (DNA): TGCGCCAGCAGCACGGACAGGGGGAAGACCCAGTACTTC.

The chain has TRBV24-1 and TRBJ2-5, with no clear D. V was cut by 4 bases and J by 6 bases, with 14 bases left in between. Germline CDR1 KGHDR, CDR2 SFDVKD. This CDR3 is 14 amino acids long. In DNA, the CDR3 is TGTGCCACCAGTGACACCCGAGGCACAAAGACCCAGTACTTC. Protein sequence: CATSDTRGTKTQYF.

The CDR3 DNA reads as TGTGCCATCAGACCTGACAGGGGGATGGCCCGAGGCACTGAAGCTTTCTTT. Translation: CAIRPDRGMARGTEAFF. The genes are TRBV10-3 and TRBJ1-1; 9 positions match TRBD1. This CDR3 contains 17 residues. With 6 bases clipped from V and 4 bases from J, the junction kept 15 bases outside the gene matches. Germline V gene lookup returns CDR1 ENHRY and CDR2 SYGVKD.

The rearrangement links TRBV7-2 to TRBJ1-1; D ambiguous. Between the trimmed V and J ends, which lost 4 bases and 2 bases, there was a span of 11 bases. There are 14 residues in the CDR3. The germline gives CDR1 SGHTA, CDR2 FQGNSA. The CDR3 region has the DNA TGTGCCAGCAGCTCAAGAACAGATAACACTGAAGCTTTCTTT. Protein product: CASSSRTDNTEAFF.

The V gene is TRBV7-3, the J gene TRBJ2-1, with D maybe TRBD2 (6 bases). Germline V CDR1 and CDR2: SGHTA, FQGTGA. Trimming pared 3 bases from V and 7 bases from J, leaving 13 bases between. The CDR3 covers 14 residues. CDR3 residues: CASSFGGFENEQFF. The CDR3 DNA reads TGTGCCAGCAGCTTTGGGGGGTTTGAGAATGAGCAGTTCTTC. Full variable domain (missing parts from reference TRBV7-3 and TRBJ2-1): GAGVSQTPSNKVTEKGKYVELRCDPISGHTALYWYRQSLGQGPEFLIYFQGTGAADDSGLPNDRFFAVRPEGSVSTLKIQRTERGDSAVYLCASSFGGFENEQFFGPGTRLTVL.

This clone was found a few times. The chain employs TRBV6-5 and TRBJ1-2; D remains unclear. Germline lookup yields CDR1 MNHEY and CDR2 SVGAGI. Trimming removed 7 bases from V and 4 bases from J, with 13 bases in between. CDR3 length: 13 residues. CDR3 protein: CASNNGGSYGYTF. The CDR3 DNA sequence: TGTGCCAGCAATAACGGCGGGAGCTATGGCTACACCTTC.

The rearrangement uses TRBV11-2 and TRBJ2-2; TRBD2 might be the D (5 bases). The CDR3 runs to 14 residues. Deletions cut 5 bases from V and 7 bases from J, with 14 bases between. CDR1 is SGHAT, CDR2 FQNNGV, per germline. The CDR3 DNA reads TGTGCCAGCAGCCCGACGAGCGGTTACGGGGAGCTGTTTTTT. Its translation: CASSPTSGYGELFF.